The rows below give T cell receptor beta chains drawn from one sample of a study of CD8 T cells in Susac syndrome. TCRdb analysed the immunoSEQ multiplex PCR reads with MiXCR anew, one entry per CDR3 protein. This table has around 180,000 distinct CDR3 sequences, around 95% appearing once. Specimen: CD4+ T cells from PBMCs. The receptors stem from a human donor with multiple sclerosis. Each CDR3 is given with its conserved first and last residue. A D gene is named only where the DNA matches it firmly. Not every row has a clone size; where given, it reads once, few, many or a size class.

TRBJ2-1 TRBD2 NA TRBV7-2 CASSSAGGAFYNEQFF TGTGCCAGCAGCTCCGCGGGGGGAGCCTTCTACAATGAGCAGTTCTTC
TRBJ1-1 NA NA TRBV20-1 CSASRYGVGTEAFF TGCAGTGCCTCCCGTTATGGGGTTGGGACTGAAGCTTTCTTT
TRBJ2-3 NA few TRBV29-1 CSVRRGTDTQYF TGCAGCGTGCGGCGGGGCACAGATACGCAGTATTTT
TRBJ1-2 NA once TRBV5-1 CASSSSPSYGYTF TGCGCCAGCAGCTCCTCCCCAAGCTATGGCTACACCTTC
TRBJ2-3 NA NA TRBV30 CAWSAGSSSTDTQYF TGTGCCTGGAGTGCCGGGAGCTCTAGCACAGATACGCAGTATTTT
TRBJ1-4 NA NA TRBV20-1 CSARVGVVNEKLFF TGCAGTGCTAGAGTTGGGGTGGTGAATGAAAAACTGTTTTTT
TRBJ1-1 NA NA TRBV29-1 CSVEMRGRNTEAFF TGCAGCGTTGAAATGAGAGGGCGGAACACTGAAGCTTTCTTT
TRBJ2-5 NA NA TRBV10-3 CAIRIVPRETQYF TGTGCCATCCGGATAGTTCCTCGGGAGACCCAGTACTTC
TRBJ2-7 TRBD2 NA TRBV27 CASSLQRGGGEQYF TGTGCCAGCAGTCTACAGCGGGGGGGCGGCGAGCAGTACTTC
TRBJ2-1 TRBD2 NA TRBV3-1 CASSQDRTSRFF TGTGCCAGCAGCCAAGATCGGACTAGCCGGTTCTTC
TRBJ1-4 NA NA TRBV4-3 CASSQDATNEKLFF TGCGCCAGCAGCCAAGACGCAACTAATGAAAAACTGTTTTTT
TRBJ2-7 NA NA TRBV7-2 CASSSRIQGRPYEQYF TGTGCCAGCAGCTCCAGAATACAGGGACGCCCCTACGAGCAGTACTTC
TRBJ2-5 NA NA TRBV20-1 CSARGSGGTQYF TGCAGTGCTAGAGGGTCCGGCGGGACCCAGTACTTC
TRBJ2-7 TRBD1 NA TRBV5-1 CASSWDSLSGLLYF TGCGCCAGCAGCTGGGACAGTCTCTCGGGGTTGCTGTACTTC
TRBJ1-2 NA NA TRBV4-1 CASSLQVGANGYTF TGCGCCAGCAGCCTACAAGTGGGGGCAAATGGCTACACCTTC
TRBJ2-7 TRBD1 few TRBV7-2 CASSLGTGPYEQYF TGTGCCAGCAGCTTAGGGACAGGACCCTACGAGCAGTACTTC
TRBJ2-3 TRBD2 NA TRBV5-4 CASSFQSGGSDTQYF TGTGCCAGCAGCTTTCAGAGCGGGGGCTCCGATACGCAGTATTTT
TRBJ1-2 NA NA TRBV15 CATSRDEAVYGYTF TGTGCCACCAGCAGAGATGAGGCAGTTTATGGCTACACCTTC
TRBJ1-1 NA NA TRBV20-1 CSARFGGAEAFF TGCAGTGCTAGATTTGGTGGAGCCGAAGCTTTCTTT
TRBJ1-1 NA few TRBV5-1 CASSPGTANTEAFF TGTGCCAGCTCACCCGGGACGGCGAACACTGAAGCTTTCTTT
TRBJ2-5 TRBD2 NA TRBV5-1 CASSSLAGGPEKETQYF TGCGCCAGCAGCTCCTTAGCGGGGGGGCCCGAAAAAGAGACCCAGTACTTC
TRBJ2-1 TRBD1 NA TRBV5-1 CASSSTGGGYNEQFF TGCGCCAGCAGCTCAACAGGGGGCGGATACAATGAGCAGTTCTTC
TRBJ2-3 TRBD2 NA TRBV11-2 CASSLGRLAGPLDTQYF TGTGCCAGCAGCTTAGGGCGACTAGCGGGGCCCCTCGATACGCAGTATTTT
TRBJ1-5 TRBD1 NA TRBV12-3/TRBV12-4 CASSSLGTGGHQPQHF TGTGCCAGCAGTTCCCTCGGGACAGGTGGTCATCAGCCCCAGCATTTT
TRBJ2-7 TRBD2 NA TRBV15 CATSRAAGDEQYF TGTGCCACCAGCAGAGCCGCGGGGGACGAGCAGTACTTC
TRBJ1-2 NA NA TRBV12-3/TRBV12-4 CASSALRTYGYTF TGTGCCAGCAGTGCCCTTCGGACCTATGGCTACACCTTC
TRBJ2-1 TRBD1 NA TRBV6-2/TRBV6-3 CATRYGTGVYEQFF TGTGCCACCAGATATGGGACAGGTGTATATGAGCAGTTCTTC
TRBJ1-4 TRBD1 NA TRBV20-1 CSASSPGTANEKLFF TGCAGTGCTAGCAGCCCCGGGACAGCTAATGAAAAACTGTTTTTT